The next 17 T cell receptor beta chains were all read from a single sample in a study of shared clonotypes between healthy human individuals. TCRdb's table, derived via immunoSEQ multiplex PCR, lists solely in-frame clones and lacks some. The data show approximately 2.4 million clones, 90% to 97% seen once. The sequencing input was naive CD4+ T cells sorted from blood. Subset denoted: CD45RA+ positively selected. These receptors were taken from a man between 18 and 29 years old in good health.

The rearrangement links TRBV2 to TRBJ1-6, with D maybe TRBD1 (5 bases). This CDR3 is 15 amino acids long. Germline CDR1 and CDR2: SNHLY and FYNNEI. V was clipped by 9 bases and J by 3 bases, with 15 bases between them. The CDR3 reads CARKGSDSYNSPLHF. CDR3 DNA: TGTGCCAGAAAGGGCTCCGACAGCTATAATTCACCCCTCCACTTT.

V and J are TRBV6-1 and TRBJ1-6, with D perhaps matching TRBD1 (6 bases). CDR1 is MNHNS and CDR2 is SASEGT in the germline V gene. The CDR3 is 15 amino acids. Trimming removed 7 bases from V and 6 bases from J, with 16 bases in between. The CDR3 DNA follows: TGTGCCAGCACCCTGGGGGGGACACCTAATTCACCCCTCCACTTT. It translates to CASTLGGTPNSPLHF.

The chain employs TRBV18 and TRBJ1-2, with TRBD1 identical over 10 bases. This CDR3 has 15 amino acids. Trimming took 7 bases from V and 4 from J; bases not matched to a gene: 9. CDR1 and CDR2 from the germline V gene are KGHSH and LQKENI. The CDR3: CASFLGQGDFYGYTF. The DNA of the CDR3 is TGTGCCAGCTTCCTAGGACAGGGGGATTTCTATGGCTACACCTTC.

The rearrangement uses TRBV5-1 and TRBJ2-6, with D hard to call. The V end was cut by 4 bases, the J end by 9 bases, with 14 bases between. Germline CDR1 and CDR2: SGHRS and YFSETQ. The CDR3 sequence is 14 residues long. For the CDR3, the DNA is TGCGCCAGCAGCCAGATTCCAGACGTCAACGTCCTGACTTTC. The encoded protein is CASSQIPDVNVLTF.

The chain links TRBV9 to TRBJ1-2; 8 bases are shared with TRBD1. The CDR3 has 16 amino acids. The ends lost 3 bases at V and 8 bases at J; junction bases unmatched: 15. Germline V lookup: CDR1 SGDLS, CDR2 YYNGEE. The CDR3 DNA is TGTGCCAGCAGCGCGCGTCAGGGGGCCGGTTTGGTAGGCTACACCTTC. It codes for CASSARQGAGLVGYTF.

V is TRBV15 and J is TRBJ2-5; no definite D call. The V and J ends lost 5 bases and 0 bases respectively, with 7 bases between them. The CDR3 has 13 amino acids. Germline V gene lookup returns CDR1 LNHNV and CDR2 YYDKDF (reference sequence). CDR3 DNA: TGTGCCACCAGCGGCCGGTACCAAGAGACCCAGTACTTC. This gives the protein CATSGRYQETQYF. Looking up the rest from reference TRBV15 and TRBJ2-5 gives the full variable domain: DAMVIQNPRYQVTQFGKPVTLSCSQTLNHNVMYWYQQKSSQAPKLLFHYYDKDFNNEADTPDNFQSRRPNTSFCFLDIRSPGLGDTAMYLCATSGRYQETQYFGPGTRLLVL.

The chain uses TRBV4-1 and TRBJ2-1; D is uncertain. V lost 0 bases, J lost 8 bases, and 17 bases lay in between. CDR1 and CDR2 from the germline V gene are MGHRA and YSYEKL. The CDR3 is made up of 16 amino acids. CDR3 bases: TGCGCCAGCAGCCAAGATCCAGCAGGCTCCGGCCATGAGCAGTTCTTC. It codes for CASSQDPAGSGHEQFF.

The V gene is TRBV5-4, the J gene TRBJ2-3, with a tentative D call TRBD1 (5 bases). The CDR3 is made up of 16 amino acids. The V gene lost 2 bases and the J gene lost 4 bases, with 17 bases spanning the gap. The germline V gene encodes CDR1 SGHNT and CDR2 YYREEE (reference sequence). This chain's CDR3 is CASSFPSGKGADTQYF. The CDR3 DNA is TGTGCCAGCAGCTTCCCTTCGGGCAAAGGGGCAGATACGCAGTATTTT. Together with reference TRBV5-4 and TRBJ2-3, the CDR3 gives the full variable domain: ETGVTQSPTHLIKTRGQQVTLRCSSQSGHNTVSWYQQALGQGPQFIFQYYREEENGRGNFPPRFSGLQFPNYSSELNVNALELDDSALYLCASSFPSGKGADTQYFGPGTRLTVL.

This chain links TRBV30 with TRBJ1-5; D unclear. V lost 2 bases, J lost 2 bases, and 13 bases lay in between. The CDR3 has 15 residues. Germline V CDR1 and CDR2: GTSNPN, SVGIG (reference sequence). Here the CDR3 DNA reads TGTGCCTGGAGTTTTTCTATCGACGGCAATCAGCCCCAGCATTTT. It codes for CAWSFSIDGNQPQHF.

This clone was seen a handful of times. This CDR3 is also generated by other DNA sequences in the sample. The chain uses TRBV5-4 and TRBJ2-2, with D unresolved. V lost 0 bases and J 5 bases, leaving 5 bases between the germline ends. This CDR3 is 13 amino acids long. CDR1 SGHNT and CDR2 YYREEE come from the germline V gene (reference sequence). CDR3 loop: CASSLVGTGELFF. The DNA for the CDR3 is TGTGCCAGCAGCTTGGTAGGGACCGGGGAGCTGTTTTTT.

This chain connects TRBV6-1 to TRBJ2-7; D is unclear. Deletions cut 5 bases from V and 5 bases from J, with 7 bases between. The V gene's germline CDR1 is MNHNS and CDR2 SASEGT. The CDR3 sequence is 11 residues long. The CDR3 coding sequence is TGTGCCAGCAGTCGCGAGCACGAGCAGTACTTC. The encoded protein is CASSREHEQYF.

The CDR3: CASKKGWEETQYF. In DNA, the CDR3 is TGTGCCAGCAAGAAGGGGTGGGAAGAGACCCAGTACTTC. V is TRBV6-5 and J is TRBJ2-5; D is perhaps TRBD1 (5 bases). The V gene's germline CDR1 is MNHEY and CDR2 SVGAGI. V shed 7 bases and J shed 3 bases, with 12 bases lying between them. The length of the CDR3 is 13 residues.

V usage is TRBV7-9 and J usage is TRBJ2-7; D gene ambiguous. Trimming stripped 2 bases from V and 9 bases from J, with 11 bases between. There are 12 residues in the CDR3. Germline CDR1 is SEHNR and CDR2 is FQNEAQ (reference sequence). The CDR3 DNA is TGTGCCAGCAGCTTACTTGAAGGATGGCAGTACTTC. It yields the protein CASSLLEGWQYF.

Notes on this clone: The sample carries other DNA sequences with the same CDR3. V gene TRBV30 combines with J gene TRBJ2-7, with 11 bases aligning to TRBD1. Germline assignment: CDR1 GTSNPN and CDR2 SVGIG (reference sequence). V lost 2 bases, J lost 3 bases, and 3 bases stayed unmatched. The CDR3 loop spans 14 amino acids. CDR3 region: CAWSPGTGGYEQYF. Written as DNA, the CDR3 is TGTGCCTGGAGTCCCGGGACAGGGGGCTACGAGCAGTACTTC.

This clone has only a few counts. The sample contains more than one DNA sequence encoding this CDR3. V and J are TRBV30 and TRBJ1-2; D is uncertain. The germline CDR1 and CDR2 sequences are GTSNPN and SVGIG (reference sequence). Trimming removed 1 base from V and 2 bases from J, with 2 bases in between. This CDR3 has 11 amino acids. CDR3 sequence reads: CAWSANYGYTF. Here the CDR3 DNA reads TGTGCCTGGAGTGCAAACTATGGCTACACCTTC.

This clone has only one observation. The rearrangement links TRBV5-6 to TRBJ2-3; D unresolved. The CDR3 is 15 residues long. The V end lost 4 bases, the J end lost 3 bases, and 15 bases lay between the germline ends. Germline values: CDR1 SGHDT, CDR2 YYEEEE. CDR3: CASSHVTKRTDTQYF. CDR3 in DNA: TGTGCCAGCAGCCACGTGACAAAGAGGACAGATACGCAGTATTTT.

Comment on this clone: At the DNA level, this CDR3 is encoded by other sequences in the same sample as well. The chain couples TRBV5-1 to TRBJ1-4, with D uncertain. Between the trimmed V and J ends, which lost 2 bases and 5 bases, there was a span of 10 bases. The CDR3 extends over 14 amino acids. Germline assignment: CDR1 SGHRS and CDR2 YFSETQ. The CDR3 sequence is CASSLGGLNEKLFF. DNA of the CDR3: TGCGCCAGCAGCTTAGGAGGGTTAAATGAAAAACTGTTTTTT.